These T cell receptor beta chains were read from a single sample in a study of blood T cell repertoires in COVID-19. Method: immunoSEQ multiplex PCR; TCRdb's copy keeps in-frame clones and lacks some. The sample has tens of thousands of clones, just under 80% seen once. Specimen: peripheral blood. These receptors originate from an elderly man with acute or convalescent COVID-19. Both conserved end residues are part of each CDR3. D genes are given only for firm matches. Size is omitted from some rows. Given values are once, few, many or a class for expanded clones.

J gene: TRBJ2-3
V gene: TRBV5-6
clone size: .
D gene: .
CDR3 protein: CASSLSAGDTQYF
CDR3 DNA: TGTGCCAGCAGCTTATCGGCGGGAGATACGCAGTATTTT

J gene: TRBJ2-2
V gene: TRBV10-2
clone size: .
D gene: TRBD2
CDR3 protein: CASRAGANTGELFF
CDR3 DNA: TGCGCCAGCAGGGCGGGGGCGAACACCGGGGAGCTGTTTTTT

J gene: TRBJ2-7
V gene: TRBV7-2
clone size: .
D gene: TRBD2
CDR3 protein: CASSLFGAGGPNEQYF
CDR3 DNA: TGTGCCAGCAGCTTATTCGGGGCGGGGGGGCCCAACGAGCAGTACTTC

J gene: TRBJ2-1
V gene: TRBV12-3/TRBV12-4
clone size: .
D gene: .
CDR3 protein: CASSLSSYNEQFF
CDR3 DNA: TGTGCCAGCAGTTTATCCAGCTACAATGAGCAGTTCTTC

J gene: TRBJ1-2
V gene: TRBV29-1
clone size: .
D gene: .
CDR3 protein: CSVDYAGSGGYTF
CDR3 DNA: TGCAGCGTTGACTATGCGGGCTCGGGAGGCTACACCTTC

J gene: TRBJ2-3
V gene: TRBV2
clone size: .
D gene: TRBD2
CDR3 protein: CASSHRLAGGTDTQYF
CDR3 DNA: TGTGCCAGCAGTCACAGACTAGCGGGCGGCACAGATACGCAGTATTTT

J gene: TRBJ1-1
V gene: TRBV3-1/TRBV3-2
clone size: .
D gene: .
CDR3 protein: CASSQAAGENTEAFF
CDR3 DNA: TGTGCCAGCAGCCAAGCTGCAGGGGAGAACACTGAAGCTTTCTTT

J gene: TRBJ2-1
V gene: TRBV1
clone size: .
D gene: .
CDR3 protein: CTSSPRLAGGVYNEQFF
CDR3 DNA: TGCACCAGCAGCCCCCGACTAGCGGGGGGGGTATACAATGAGCAGTTCTTC

J gene: TRBJ2-1
V gene: TRBV28
clone size: .
D gene: .
CDR3 protein: CASSLAREGNEQFF
CDR3 DNA: TGTGCCAGCAGTTTGGCCAGGGAAGGCAATGAGCAGTTCTTC

J gene: TRBJ2-5
V gene: TRBV20-1
clone size: .
D gene: .
CDR3 protein: CSAQDQETQYF
CDR3 DNA: TGCAGTGCCCAGGACCAAGAGACCCAGTACTTC

J gene: TRBJ1-4
V gene: TRBV4-3
clone size: .
D gene: .
CDR3 protein: CARGEGGNEKLFF
CDR3 DNA: TGCGCCAGGGGGGAGGGAGGAAATGAAAAACTGTTTTTT

J gene: TRBJ2-2
V gene: TRBV7-8
clone size: few
D gene: TRBD1
CDR3 protein: CASSLAYLTRGQGNTGELFF
CDR3 DNA: TGTGCCAGCAGCTTAGCTTATCTCACTAGGGGACAGGGGAACACCGGGGAGCTGTTTTTT

J gene: TRBJ2-5
V gene: TRBV5-8
clone size: .
D gene: TRBD2
CDR3 protein: CASSQGLANQETQYF
CDR3 DNA: TGTGCCAGCAGCCAGGGACTAGCAAACCAAGAGACCCAGTACTTC

J gene: TRBJ2-3
V gene: TRBV7-9
clone size: .
D gene: .
CDR3 protein: CASSATQGGTDTQYF
CDR3 DNA: TGTGCCAGCAGCGCAACACAGGGAGGCACAGATACGCAGTATTTT

J gene: TRBJ2-5
V gene: TRBV7-3
clone size: .
D gene: .
CDR3 protein: CASSPQTGEGETQYF
CDR3 DNA: TGTGCCAGCAGCCCTCAGACAGGGGAGGGAGAGACCCAGTACTTC

J gene: TRBJ1-6
V gene: TRBV19
clone size: .
D gene: .
CDR3 protein: CASTPGSSYNSPLHF
CDR3 DNA: TGTGCCAGTACCCCCGGGAGCTCCTATAATTCACCCCTCCACTTT

J gene: TRBJ1-5
V gene: TRBV19
clone size: .
D gene: TRBD1
CDR3 protein: CASKSTGGASNQPQHF
CDR3 DNA: TGTGCCAGCAAGAGTACAGGGGGCGCGAGCAATCAGCCCCAGCATTTT

J gene: TRBJ2-1
V gene: TRBV29-1
clone size: .
D gene: .
CDR3 protein: CSGPGGPSPPQSYNEQFF
CDR3 DNA: TGCAGCGGGCCGGGTGGCCCCTCACCACCCCAGAGCTACAATGAGCAGTTCTTC

J gene: TRBJ2-7
V gene: TRBV3-1/TRBV3-2
clone size: .
D gene: TRBD1
CDR3 protein: CASSLGTDEQYF
CDR3 DNA: TGTGCCAGCAGCTTAGGGACAGACGAGCAGTACTTC

J gene: TRBJ2-3
V gene: TRBV6-5
clone size: .
D gene: TRBD2
CDR3 protein: CASSYSTGTSGVYF
CDR3 DNA: TGTGCCAGCAGTTACTCTACCGGGACTAGCGGGGTCTATTTT

J gene: TRBJ1-5
V gene: TRBV6-6
clone size: few
D gene: TRBD1
CDR3 protein: CASDRGSNQPQHF
CDR3 DNA: TGTGCCAGCGACAGGGGGAGCAATCAGCCCCAGCATTTT

J gene: TRBJ1-1
V gene: TRBV5-1
clone size: few
D gene: .
CDR3 protein: CASSLAGMGYAEAFF
CDR3 DNA: TGCGCCAGCAGCTTGGCCGGGATGGGTTACGCTGAAGCTTTCTTT

J gene: TRBJ1-4
V gene: TRBV3-1/TRBV3-2
clone size: .
D gene: .
CDR3 protein: CASSPYTTQALGEKLFF
CDR3 DNA: TGTGCCAGCAGCCCGTACACCACCCAGGCGCTGGGCGAAAAACTGTTTTTT

J gene: TRBJ2-6
V gene: TRBV19
clone size: .
D gene: TRBD1
CDR3 protein: CASSASGTEGFGANVLTF
CDR3 DNA: TGTGCCAGTAGTGCCTCCGGGACAGAGGGTTTTGGGGCCAACGTCCTGACTTTC

J gene: TRBJ1-1
V gene: TRBV29-1
clone size: .
D gene: .
CDR3 protein: CSAESDTGSGNTEAFF
CDR3 DNA: TGCAGCGCCGAAAGTGATACAGGGAGCGGGAACACTGAAGCTTTCTTT

J gene: TRBJ1-4
V gene: TRBV6-2/TRBV6-3
clone size: few
D gene: TRBD1
CDR3 protein: CASSSQTGENEKLFF
CDR3 DNA: TGTGCCAGCAGTTCTCAGACAGGGGAGAATGAAAAACTGTTTTTT

J gene: TRBJ1-5
V gene: TRBV11-2
clone size: .
D gene: TRBD1
CDR3 protein: CASSSTGEGNQPQHF
CDR3 DNA: TGTGCCAGCAGCTCGACAGGGGAAGGCAATCAGCCCCAGCATTTT

J gene: TRBJ2-2
V gene: TRBV5-1
clone size: .
D gene: .
CDR3 protein: CASRVPITGELFF
CDR3 DNA: TGCGCCAGTCGAGTACCTATTACCGGGGAGCTGTTTTTT

J gene: TRBJ1-2
V gene: TRBV5-1
clone size: .
D gene: .
CDR3 protein: CASSPEQGFYGYTF
CDR3 DNA: TGCGCCAGCAGCCCTGAACAGGGTTTCTATGGCTACACCTTC